This record looks at one T cell receptor (beta chain) sequence and its context. The antigen is undetermined. This record belongs to a study of somatic mutations in cytotoxic T cells in rheumatoid arthritis. Findings and caveats of the study: Rheumatoid arthritis patients were compared with age-matched healthy controls, and their CD8+ T-cell clonality did not differ significantly. An increase in CD8+ clonality with age was seen in rheumatoid arthritis patients but not in healthy controls.

The CDR3 has 17 residues. Per germline, CDR1 WSHSY and CDR2 SAAADI. Trimming at V came to 11 bases and at J to 4 bases, leaving 15 bases not matched to a gene. Authors' analysis steps: Large patient CD8+ clones, those above 1%, rarely matched published virus-specific TCRB sequences. Using immunoSEQ multiplex PCR, the repertoire was profiled, and TCRdb retains in-frame clones only, with some absent. V, J and clone size derive from that table, while D and trimming were established from the DNA sequence. The sample includes around 20,000 clones, around 67% of them seen just once. The TCR sequence derives from an adult with rheumatoid arthritis. The rearrangement uses TRBV10-2 and TRBJ1-6, with 9 nucleotides matching TRBD1. The sample consisted of CD8+ T cells sorted from blood. The CDR3 loop is CAGRGQGGIEYNSPLHF. DNA for the CDR3: TGCGCCGGGCGGGGACAGGGCGGCATTGAGTATAATTCACCCCTCCACTTT.